The 9 T cell receptor beta chains in this list originate from one sample, sequenced in a study of blood T cells in healthy people across ages (dated by TCRdb to the mid-2010s). Libraries were made using 5' RACE. Sequencing was carried out with an Illumina HiSeq 2500. A second roughly 6 to 11 cycle PCR used a sample-barcoded 5' primer and a J-beta primer mix. TCRdb passed the public sequencing reads through fastp at Q25 and MiXCR, retaining productive beta sequences. Each entry merges the rows of one CDR3 protein and shows their most common DNA and genes. In all, the sample holds some 1 million distinct CDR3 sequences, and under 45% of those were seen once. Of the sample, approximately 17% is held by the ten largest clones. The source material was blood. The receptors were sampled from a woman aged 55-70 years in good health.

There are a few counts of this clonotype. This sequence joins TRBV29-1 and TRBJ1-4, with D perhaps TRBD1 (5 bases). The CDR3 has 13 amino acids. Looked up from germline, CDR1 is SQVTM and CDR2 is ANQGSEA. V shed 3 bases and J shed 8 bases, with 13 bases lying between them. CDR3 bases: TGCAGCGTTGATGTGGGGGAGGAGGAAAAACTGTTTTTT. This translates into CSVDVGEEEKLFF.

The sample holds a few counts of this clonotype. The rearrangement joins TRBV7-2 to TRBJ2-3; no clear D. V lost 1 base and J lost 6, with 8 bases in between. The CDR3 extends over 13 amino acids. Germline CDR1 SGHTA, CDR2 FQGNSA. The CDR3 DNA follows: TGTGCCAGCAGCTTAGGGACCAGCGATACGCAGTATTTT. Its translation: CASSLGTSDTQYF.

A few counts support this clonotype. This chain connects TRBV15 to TRBJ2-4; D gene ambiguous. This CDR3 contains 16 residues. Trimming left V 0 bases short and J 3 bases short, with 12 bases between. Germline V gene data show CDR1 as LNHNV and CDR2 as YYDKDF (reference sequence). The CDR3: CATSRDKGGNKNIQYF. The CDR3, as DNA: TGTGCCACCAGCAGAGATAAAGGCGGAAACAAAAACATTCAGTACTTC.

V and J are TRBV4-2 and TRBJ2-2, with D perhaps matching TRBD1 or TRBD2 (6 bases each). V was clipped by 2 bases and J by 6 bases, with 13 bases between them. Germline V CDR1 and CDR2: LGHNA, YNFKEQ. This CDR3 has 15 residues. DNA for the CDR3: TGTGCCAGCAGCCAACGGGGGCAGCTCGCCGGGGAGCTGTTTTTT. It yields the protein CASSQRGQLAGELFF.

This clonotype appeared a single time. The rearrangement links TRBV29-1 to TRBJ2-5, with TRBD2 matching 13 bases. After removal of 8 bases from V and 11 bases from J, the junction contained 26 bases not matched to a gene. CDR1 is SQVTM, CDR2 ANQGSEA, per germline. The CDR3 loop spans 18 amino acids. CDR3 sequence (DNA): TGCAGCACCCGACAGGGGACTAGCGGGATAGCCATCTACAATGAGCAGTACTTC. This sequence encodes CSTRQGTSGIAIYNEQYF.

The CDR3 is CASSYRGLTYEEQYF. Written as DNA, the CDR3 is TGTGCCAGCAGTTACAGGGGACTAACCTACGAAGAGCAGTACTTC. The gene calls are TRBV6-5 and TRBJ2-4, with 7 bases identical to TRBD2. Germline trimming cut 2 bases from V and 13 bases from J; bases unmatched to any gene: 14. This CDR3 is 15 amino acids long. Germline values: CDR1 MNHEY, CDR2 SVGAGI.

The chain employs TRBV5-5 and TRBJ2-5, with 7 bases aligning to TRBD2. This CDR3 contains 16 residues. Germline V gives CDR1 SGHKS, CDR2 YYEKEE (reference sequence). Unmatched junction bases numbered 13, after V lost 3 bases and J lost 5 bases. This CDR3 reads CASSSIPGDGGETQYF. The CDR3 DNA is TGTGCCAGCAGCTCAATTCCGGGAGACGGGGGGGAGACCCAGTACTTC.

This clonotype was seen at least ten times. The chain couples TRBV4-2 to TRBJ2-4; 7 bases align to TRBD2. This CDR3 contains 16 residues. The germline V gene has CDR1 LGHNA and CDR2 YNFKEQ. The J segment lost 8 bases and the V segment lost 5 bases, leaving 15 bases of the junction unmatched. The CDR3 nucleotides are TGTGCCAGCAGCGGGGACCCTCATGAGGGAGGGCACATTCAGTACTTC. Amino acids: CASSGDPHEGGHIQYF.

This clonotype has just a few counts. The CDR3 DNA sequence: TGTGCCAGCAGAAAAACTAGCGGCGTATACGAGCAGTACTTC. Amino acids: CASRKTSGVYEQYF. V gene TRBV11-2 combines with J gene TRBJ2-7, with 8 bases matching TRBD2. Germline-derived CDR1 and CDR2 are SGHAT and FQNNGV. After removal of 6 bases from V and 4 bases from J, the junction contained 8 bases not matched to a gene. The length of the CDR3 is 14 residues.